The source of this TCR beta chain is a study of T cell changes during pregnancy in multiple sclerosis. Data came from immunoSEQ multiplex PCR; TCRdb stores just in-frame clones and leaves some out. Of approximately 30,000 clones listed, approximately 88% are singletons. CDR3 length equals 16 residues. CDR1 MDHEN and CDR2 SYDVKM come from the germline V gene. Trimming removed 5 bases from V and 1 base from J; junction bases left unmatched: 10. This specimen was CD4+ T cells from peripheral blood mononuclear cells, taken in the first trimester of pregnancy. The chain recombines TRBV28 with TRBJ2-5, with TRBD1 identical over 7 bases. The sequence was obtained from a female donor in good health, enrolled as a control in a pregnancy study. The CDR3, as DNA: TGTGCCAGCAGTACACTTGACAGGGACCGCCAAGAGACCCAGTACTTC. This sequence encodes CASSTLDRDRQETQYF.